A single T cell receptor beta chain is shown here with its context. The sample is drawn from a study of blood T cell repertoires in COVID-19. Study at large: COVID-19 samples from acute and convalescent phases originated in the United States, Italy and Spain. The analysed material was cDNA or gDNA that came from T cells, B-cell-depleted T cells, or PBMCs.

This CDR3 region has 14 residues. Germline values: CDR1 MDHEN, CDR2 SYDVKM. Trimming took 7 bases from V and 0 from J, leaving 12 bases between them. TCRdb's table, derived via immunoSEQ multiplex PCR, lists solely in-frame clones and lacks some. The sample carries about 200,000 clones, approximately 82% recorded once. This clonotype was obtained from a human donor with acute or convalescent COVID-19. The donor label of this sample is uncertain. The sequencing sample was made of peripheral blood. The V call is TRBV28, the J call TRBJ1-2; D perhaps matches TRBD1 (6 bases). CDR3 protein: CASTQGGANYGYTF. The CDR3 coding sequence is TGTGCCAGCACCCAAGGGGGAGCTAACTATGGCTACACCTTC.